The clone carrying this T cell receptor (beta chain) occurred a few times. The antigen is undetermined. Germline values: CDR1 SGHRS, CDR2 YFSETQ. V gave up 2 bases and J gave up 7 bases, with 13 bases separating them. The CDR3 is 15 amino acids. The data were taken from a study of human T cells and chemical hapten exposure. Library construction involved attaching unique molecular identifiers to individual cDNA molecules, which allowed quantitative, reproducible TCR counting. TCRdb independently ran MiXCR on the RACE reads; one entry per CDR3 protein. In the table there are 200,000 to 300,000 distinct CDR3 sequences, around 9.3% of which are singletons. Study-level points and caveats: Unchanged with DPC sensitization were TCRs above 1 in 1000 frequency. It was expanded TCRs that formed significantly more large CDR3 similarity clusters than controls did.

This sample's time point: pre-sensitization, week 0. Treatment specified: therapeutic diphenylcyclopropenone sensitization with weekly scalp DPC. The specimen comprised whole blood, sampled in connection with sensitization to the hapten diphenylcyclopropenone (DPC). J is TRBJ1-6 and V is TRBV5-1, with D possibly being TRBD1 (5 bases). This clonotype was obtained from a woman in her thirties or forties with alopecia areata. Some clones in this sample may be carry-over from other donors' samples. The CDR3: CASSFQQGTNSPLHF. The CDR3, as DNA: TGCGCCAGCAGCTTCCAGCAAGGGACCAATTCACCCCTCCACTTT.